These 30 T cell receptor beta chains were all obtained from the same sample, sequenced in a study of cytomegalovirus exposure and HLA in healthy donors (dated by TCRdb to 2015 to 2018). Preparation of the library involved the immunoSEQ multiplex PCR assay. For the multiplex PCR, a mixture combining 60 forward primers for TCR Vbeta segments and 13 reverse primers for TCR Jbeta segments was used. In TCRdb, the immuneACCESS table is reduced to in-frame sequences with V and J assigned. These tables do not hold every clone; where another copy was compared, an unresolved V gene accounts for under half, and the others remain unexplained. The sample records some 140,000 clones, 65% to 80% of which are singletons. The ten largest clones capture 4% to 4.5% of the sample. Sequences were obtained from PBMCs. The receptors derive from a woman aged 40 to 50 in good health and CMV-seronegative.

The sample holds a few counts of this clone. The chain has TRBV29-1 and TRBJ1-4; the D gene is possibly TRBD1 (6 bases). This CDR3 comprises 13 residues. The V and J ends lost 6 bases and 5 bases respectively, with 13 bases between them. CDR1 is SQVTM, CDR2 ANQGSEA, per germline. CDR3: CSVNTGPNEKLFF. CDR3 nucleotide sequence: TGCAGCGTGAACACAGGGCCCAATGAAAAACTGTTTTTT.

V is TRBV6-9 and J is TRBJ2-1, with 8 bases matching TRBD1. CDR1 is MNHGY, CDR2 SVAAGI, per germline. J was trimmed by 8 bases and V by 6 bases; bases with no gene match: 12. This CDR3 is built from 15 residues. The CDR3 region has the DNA TGTGCCAGCAGCCGGACAGGGAACCCTAGGGATGAGCAGTTCTTC. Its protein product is CASSRTGNPRDEQFF.

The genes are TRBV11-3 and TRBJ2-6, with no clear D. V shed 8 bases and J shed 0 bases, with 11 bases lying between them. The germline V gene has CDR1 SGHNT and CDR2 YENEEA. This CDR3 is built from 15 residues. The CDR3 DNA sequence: TGTGCCAGCCTAGACCTAAACTCTGGGGCCAACGTCCTGACTTTC. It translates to CASLDLNSGANVLTF. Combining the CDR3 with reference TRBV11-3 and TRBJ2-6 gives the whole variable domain EAGVVQSPRYKIIEKKQPVAFWCNPISGHNTLYWYLQNLGQGPELLIRYENEEAVDDSQLPKDRFSAERLKGVDSTLKIQPAELGDSAVYLCASLDLNSGANVLTFGAGSRLTVL.

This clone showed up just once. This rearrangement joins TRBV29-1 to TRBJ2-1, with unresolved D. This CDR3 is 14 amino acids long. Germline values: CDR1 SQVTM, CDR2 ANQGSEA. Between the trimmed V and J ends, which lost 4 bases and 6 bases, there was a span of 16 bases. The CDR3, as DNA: TGCAGCGTTGTAGTAGTCCTTCCGGTCAATGAGCAGTTCTTC. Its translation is CSVVVVLPVNEQFF.

The DNA for the CDR3 is TGCAGCGCCTGGGTGGGACAGACCAACGAGCAGTACTTC. Protein sequence: CSAWVGQTNEQYF. V usage is TRBV29-1 and J usage is TRBJ2-7, with 7 bases identical to TRBD1. The CDR3 spans 13 residues. In germline, CDR1 is SQVTM, CDR2 ANQGSEA. V trimming: 7 bases; J trimming: 5 bases; junction bases outside the gene matches: 11.

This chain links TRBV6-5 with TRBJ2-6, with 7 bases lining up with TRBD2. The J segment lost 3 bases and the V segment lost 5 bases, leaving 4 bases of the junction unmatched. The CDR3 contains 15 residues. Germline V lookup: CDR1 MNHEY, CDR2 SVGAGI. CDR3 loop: CASSSGVGGANVLTF. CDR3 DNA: TGTGCCAGCAGTAGCGGGGTGGGTGGGGCCAACGTCCTGACTTTC.

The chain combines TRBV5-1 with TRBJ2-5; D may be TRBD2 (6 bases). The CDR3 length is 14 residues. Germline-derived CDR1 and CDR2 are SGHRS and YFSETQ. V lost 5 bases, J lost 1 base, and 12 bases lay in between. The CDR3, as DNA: TGCGCCAGCAGTGGGGGGAGGTCCCAAGAGACCCAGTACTTC. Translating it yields CASSGGRSQETQYF.

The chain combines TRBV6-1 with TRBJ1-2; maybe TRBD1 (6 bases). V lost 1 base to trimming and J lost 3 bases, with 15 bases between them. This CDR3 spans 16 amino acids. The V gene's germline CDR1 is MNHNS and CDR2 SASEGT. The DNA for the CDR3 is TGTGCCAGCAGTGAAGGGCCAGCAGGGGCTTACTATGGCTACACCTTC. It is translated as CASSEGPAGAYYGYTF.

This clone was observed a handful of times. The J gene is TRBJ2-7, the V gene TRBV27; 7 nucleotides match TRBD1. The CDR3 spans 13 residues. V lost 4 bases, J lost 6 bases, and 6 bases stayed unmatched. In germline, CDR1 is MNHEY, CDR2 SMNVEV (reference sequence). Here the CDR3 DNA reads TGTGCCAGCAGTTGGACAGGCACGGGCGAGCAGTACTTC. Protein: CASSWTGTGEQYF.

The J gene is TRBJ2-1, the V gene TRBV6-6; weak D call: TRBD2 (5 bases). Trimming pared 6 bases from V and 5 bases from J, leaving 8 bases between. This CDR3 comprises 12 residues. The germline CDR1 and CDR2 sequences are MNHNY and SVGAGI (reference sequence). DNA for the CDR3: TGTGCCAGCAGCCGAGCGGACAATGAGCAGTTCTTC. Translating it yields CASSRADNEQFF.

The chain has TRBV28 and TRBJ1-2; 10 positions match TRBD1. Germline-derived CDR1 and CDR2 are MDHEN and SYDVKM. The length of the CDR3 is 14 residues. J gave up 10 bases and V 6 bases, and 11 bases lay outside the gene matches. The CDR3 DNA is TGTGCCAGCAGCCCACCGGGACAGGGGCCGCTCTACACCTTC. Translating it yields CASSPPGQGPLYTF.

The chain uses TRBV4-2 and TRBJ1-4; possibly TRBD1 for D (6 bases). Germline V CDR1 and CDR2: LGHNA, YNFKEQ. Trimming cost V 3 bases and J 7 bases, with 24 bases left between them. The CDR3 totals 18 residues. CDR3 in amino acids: CASSQSPRGGQVSEKLFF. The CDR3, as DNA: TGTGCCAGCAGCCAGTCCCCCCGCGGGGGACAAGTTAGTGAAAAACTGTTTTTT.

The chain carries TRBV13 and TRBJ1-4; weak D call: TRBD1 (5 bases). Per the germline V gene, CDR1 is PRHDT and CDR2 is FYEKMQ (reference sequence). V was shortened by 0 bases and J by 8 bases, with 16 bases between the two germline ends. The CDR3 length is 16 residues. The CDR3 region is CASSLGGGLVGEKLFF. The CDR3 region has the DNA TGTGCCAGCAGCTTAGGGGGGGGGTTGGTCGGAGAAAAACTGTTTTTT.

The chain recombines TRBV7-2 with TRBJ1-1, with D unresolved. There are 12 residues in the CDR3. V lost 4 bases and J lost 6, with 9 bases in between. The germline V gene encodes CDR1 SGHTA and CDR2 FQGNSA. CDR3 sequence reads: CASSWVGAEAFF. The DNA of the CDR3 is TGTGCCAGCAGCTGGGTCGGGGCTGAAGCTTTCTTT.

The CDR3 DNA sequence: TGTGCCAGCAGTCTAGGAGGGGCCAACGTCCTGACTTTC. The encoded protein is CASSLGGANVLTF. The V call is TRBV6-5, the J call TRBJ2-6, with D unresolved. The germline gives CDR1 MNHEY, CDR2 SVGAGI. Trimming shortened V by 5 bases and J by 4 bases, and 6 bases separated the two germline ends. The CDR3 length is 13 residues.

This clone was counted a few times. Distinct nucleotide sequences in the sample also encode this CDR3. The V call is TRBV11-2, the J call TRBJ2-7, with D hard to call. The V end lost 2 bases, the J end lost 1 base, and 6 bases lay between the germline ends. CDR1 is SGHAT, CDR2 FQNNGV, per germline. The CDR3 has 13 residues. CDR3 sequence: CASSLQTSYEQYF. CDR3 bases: TGTGCCAGCAGCTTACAGACTTCCTACGAGCAGTACTTC.

The CDR3 DNA sequence: TGCACCAGCAGCCAAGATCCGGGTCCGGCTGAAAAACTGTTTTTT. This sequence encodes CTSSQDPGPAEKLFF. The chain carries TRBV1 and TRBJ1-4. TRBV1 is reported as a pseudogene. The CDR3 totals 15 residues.

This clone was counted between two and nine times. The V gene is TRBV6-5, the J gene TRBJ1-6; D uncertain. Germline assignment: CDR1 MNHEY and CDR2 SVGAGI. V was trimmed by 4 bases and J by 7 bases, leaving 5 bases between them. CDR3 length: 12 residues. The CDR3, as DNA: TGTGCCAGCAGTTCCCCAAATTCACCCCTCCACTTT. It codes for CASSSPNSPLHF.

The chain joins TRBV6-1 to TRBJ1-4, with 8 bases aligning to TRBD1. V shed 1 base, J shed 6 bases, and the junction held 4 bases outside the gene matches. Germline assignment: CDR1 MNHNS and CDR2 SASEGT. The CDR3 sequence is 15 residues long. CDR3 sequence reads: CASSEGTGRHEKLFF. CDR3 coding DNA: TGTGCCAGCAGTGAAGGGACAGGGAGACATGAAAAACTGTTTTTT.

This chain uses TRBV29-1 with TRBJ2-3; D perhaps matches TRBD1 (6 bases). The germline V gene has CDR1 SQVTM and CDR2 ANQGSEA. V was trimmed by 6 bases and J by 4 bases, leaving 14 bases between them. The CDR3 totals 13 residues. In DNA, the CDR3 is TGCAGCGTGATACAGGGTTGGGCAGATACGCAGTATTTT. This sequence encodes CSVIQGWADTQYF.

CDR3 residues: CASTPSGITYEQYF. CDR3 nucleotides: TGTGCCAGCACCCCGAGCGGGATTACCTACGAGCAGTACTTC. The chain recombines TRBV5-6 with TRBJ2-7; 7 bases are shared with TRBD2. CDR3 length: 14 amino acids. Germline assignment: CDR1 SGHDT and CDR2 YYEEEE. V was pared by 6 bases and J by 2 bases, with 8 bases of the junction left unmatched.

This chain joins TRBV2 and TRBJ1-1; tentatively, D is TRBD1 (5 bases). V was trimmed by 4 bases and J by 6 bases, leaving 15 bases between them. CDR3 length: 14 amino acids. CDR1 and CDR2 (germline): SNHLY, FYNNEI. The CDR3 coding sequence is TGTGCCAGCAGTGCTGGACACCGGATGGCTGAAGCTTTCTTT. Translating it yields CASSAGHRMAEAFF.

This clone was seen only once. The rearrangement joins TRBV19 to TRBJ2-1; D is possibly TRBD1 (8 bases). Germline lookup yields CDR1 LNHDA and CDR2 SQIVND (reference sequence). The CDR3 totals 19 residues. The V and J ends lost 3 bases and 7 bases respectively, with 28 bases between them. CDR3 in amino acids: CASSIKDRDYPEGRNEQFF. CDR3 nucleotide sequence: TGTGCCAGTAGTATCAAGGACAGGGACTATCCAGAGGGGCGGAATGAGCAGTTCTTC.

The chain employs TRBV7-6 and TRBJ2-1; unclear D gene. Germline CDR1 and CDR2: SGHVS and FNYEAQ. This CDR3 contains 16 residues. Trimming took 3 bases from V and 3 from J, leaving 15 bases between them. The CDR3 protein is CASSFSRPNRYNEQFF. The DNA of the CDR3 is TGTGCCAGCAGCTTCTCTAGACCAAATCGCTACAATGAGCAGTTCTTC.

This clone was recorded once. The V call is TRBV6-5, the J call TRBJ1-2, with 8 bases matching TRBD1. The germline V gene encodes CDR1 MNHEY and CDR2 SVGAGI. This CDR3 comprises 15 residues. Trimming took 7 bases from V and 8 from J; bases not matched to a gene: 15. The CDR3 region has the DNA TGTGCCAGCAACCCGGGCGGACAGGGTCTCAGGGGCTACACCTTC. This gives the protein CASNPGGQGLRGYTF.

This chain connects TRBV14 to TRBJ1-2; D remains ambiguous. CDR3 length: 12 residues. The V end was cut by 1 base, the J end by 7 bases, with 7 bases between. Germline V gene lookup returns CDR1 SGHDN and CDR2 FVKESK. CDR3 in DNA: TGTGCCAGCAGCCAAGGGTCAGTTGGCTACACCTTC. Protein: CASSQGSVGYTF.

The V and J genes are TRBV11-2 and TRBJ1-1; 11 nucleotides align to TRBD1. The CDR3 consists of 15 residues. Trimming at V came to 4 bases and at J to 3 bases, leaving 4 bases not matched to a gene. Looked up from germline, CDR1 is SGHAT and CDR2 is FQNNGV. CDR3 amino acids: CASSSWDRGYTEAFF. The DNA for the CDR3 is TGTGCCAGCAGCTCCTGGGACAGGGGGTACACTGAAGCTTTCTTT.

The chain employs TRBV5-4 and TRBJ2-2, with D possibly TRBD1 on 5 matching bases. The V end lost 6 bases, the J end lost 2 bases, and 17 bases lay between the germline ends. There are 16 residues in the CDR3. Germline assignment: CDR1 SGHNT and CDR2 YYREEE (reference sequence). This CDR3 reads CASKAGRGVNTGELFF. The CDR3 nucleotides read TGTGCCAGCAAGGCTGGAAGGGGCGTAAACACCGGGGAGCTGTTTTTT.

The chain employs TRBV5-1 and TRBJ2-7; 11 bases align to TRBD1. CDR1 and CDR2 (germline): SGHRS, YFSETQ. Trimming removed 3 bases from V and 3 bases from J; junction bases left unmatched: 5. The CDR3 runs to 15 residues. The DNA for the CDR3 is TGCGCCAGCAGCTCCGGACAGGGGGCCGTCTACGAGCAGTACTTC. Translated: CASSSGQGAVYEQYF.

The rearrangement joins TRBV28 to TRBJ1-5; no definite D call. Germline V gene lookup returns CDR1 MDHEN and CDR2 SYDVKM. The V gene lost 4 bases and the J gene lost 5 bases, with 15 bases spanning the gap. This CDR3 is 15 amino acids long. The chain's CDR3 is CASSYDRDTYQPQHF. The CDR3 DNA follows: TGTGCCAGCAGTTATGACCGAGACACTTATCAGCCCCAGCATTTT.